In this sample, the clone carrying this T cell receptor (beta chain) turned up a few times. Per sample, extraction of total RNA gave at least 6 micrograms in every case. Germline CDR1 reads SEHNR; CDR2 reads FQNEAQ (reference sequence). Between the trimmed V and J ends, which lost 5 bases and 0 bases, there was a span of 19 bases. This CDR3 comprises 17 residues. With a J-beta primer mix and a sample-barcoded 5' primer, a second PCR ran about 6 to 11 cycles. From the 5' RACE reads, TCRdb called clonotypes with MiXCR, one entry per CDR3 protein. The sample yields around 820,000 distinct CDR3 sequences, roughly 25% seen once. This record comes from a study of blood T cells in healthy people across ages. The sample was also reused in another study, on T cells of mothers and their children. That investigation notes: For related and unrelated pairs alike, thymic selection shapes TCR recombination output similarly.

The TCR originated in a boy aged 5-17 years in good health. The sequencing sample was made of blood. This sequence joins TRBV7-9 and TRBJ2-5, with a possible D match to TRBD2 (6 bases). The CDR3 loop reads CASSPSSDTTYQETQYF. The CDR3 DNA follows: TGTGCCAGCAGCCCCTCTAGCGACACCACTTACCAAGAGACCCAGTACTTC. The variable domain in full, with the rest retrieved from reference TRBV7-9 and TRBJ2-5, is DTGVSQNPRHKITKRGQNVTFRCDPISEHNRLYWYRQTLGQGPEFLTYFQNEAQLEKSRLLSDRFSAERPKGSFSTLEIQRTEQGDSAMYLCASSPSSDTTYQETQYFGPGTRLLVL.